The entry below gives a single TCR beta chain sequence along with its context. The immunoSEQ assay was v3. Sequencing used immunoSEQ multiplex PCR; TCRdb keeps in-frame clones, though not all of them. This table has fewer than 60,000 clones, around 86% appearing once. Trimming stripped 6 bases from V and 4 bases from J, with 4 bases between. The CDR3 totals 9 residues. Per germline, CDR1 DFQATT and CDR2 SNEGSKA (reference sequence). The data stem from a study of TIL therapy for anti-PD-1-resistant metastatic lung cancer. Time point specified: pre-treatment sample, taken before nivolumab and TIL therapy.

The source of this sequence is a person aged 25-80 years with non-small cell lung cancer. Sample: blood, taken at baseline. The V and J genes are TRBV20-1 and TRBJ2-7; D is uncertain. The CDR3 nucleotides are TGCAGTGCCAGATACGAGCAGTACTTC. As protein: CSARYEQYF.